A single sample is the source of the 24 T cell receptor beta chains below, sequenced in a study of blood T cell repertoires in COVID-19. TCRdb's table, derived via immunoSEQ multiplex PCR, lists solely in-frame clones and lacks some. This sample carries a few hundred thousand clones, around 89% of them seen once, and the ten largest clones take more than 0.75%. Sequenced input: peripheral blood. The receptors derive from a man under 40 with acute or convalescent COVID-19.

This clone was detected a few times. V is TRBV5-1 and J is TRBJ2-1, with D maybe TRBD2 (6 bases). CDR1 is SGHRS, CDR2 YFSETQ, per germline. The CDR3 runs 15 residues. V was pared by 4 bases and J by 12 bases, with 23 bases between. CDR3 loop: CASSDRGGEIGAQFF. The CDR3 DNA reads as TGCGCCAGCAGCGACCGCGGAGGGGAAATAGGTGCGCAGTTCTTC.

The V call is TRBV5-6, the J call TRBJ2-3; D unresolved. The V gene's germline CDR1 is SGHDT and CDR2 YYEEEE. The CDR3 length is 12 residues. V was trimmed by 0 bases and J by 7 bases, leaving 6 bases between them. CDR3 loop: CASSLDSNTQYF. For the CDR3, the DNA is TGTGCCAGCAGCTTGGACAGTAATACGCAGTATTTT.

The chain combines TRBV11-2 with TRBJ1-2; TRBD1 might be the D (6 bases). Between the trimmed V and J ends, which lost 5 bases and 3 bases, there was a span of 19 bases. CDR1 and CDR2 from the germline V gene are SGHAT and FQNNGV. This CDR3 has 16 amino acids. CDR3 loop: CASSATAGVAYYGYTF. The CDR3 nucleotides are TGTGCCAGCAGCGCCACCGCAGGGGTGGCCTACTATGGCTACACCTTC. Full variable domain (outside the CDR3, taken from reference TRBV11-2 and TRBJ1-2): EAGVAQSPRYKIIEKRQSVAFWCNPISGHATLYWYQQILGQGPKLLIQFQNNGVVDDSQLPKDRFSAERLKGVDSTLKIQPAKLEDSAVYLCASSATAGVAYYGYTFGSGTRLTVV.

The chain employs TRBV11-3 and TRBJ2-7, with 8 positions matching TRBD1. After removal of 0 bases from V and 6 bases from J, the junction contained 7 bases not matched to a gene. The length of the CDR3 is 15 residues. Germline V gives CDR1 SGHNT, CDR2 YENEEA. This chain's CDR3 is CASSLEAGGRSEQYF. CDR3 nucleotides: TGTGCCAGCAGCTTAGAAGCAGGGGGCCGGAGCGAGCAGTACTTC.

This chain joins TRBV28 and TRBJ1-5, with TRBD1 matching 9 bases. CDR3 length equals 14 residues. The germline gives CDR1 MDHEN, CDR2 SYDVKM. The trim removed 4 bases at V and 5 bases at J, leaving 3 bases unmatched. In DNA form, the CDR3 reads TGTGCCAGCAGTTCCGGGACAGGGCATCAGCCCCAGCATTTT. Protein: CASSSGTGHQPQHF.

The rearrangement uses TRBV30 and TRBJ2-3; no firm D call. CDR3 size: 14 residues. Deletions cut 0 bases from V and 4 bases from J, with 11 bases between. Germline lookup yields CDR1 GTSNPN and CDR2 SVGIG (reference sequence). CDR3 DNA: TGTGCCTGGAGTGTCCCTCCTCTAGCAGATACGCAGTATTTT. Protein: CAWSVPPLADTQYF.

The DNA of the CDR3 is TGCGCCAGCCAACGGGACAATCTTCAAGAGACCCAGTACTTC. It specifies CASQRDNLQETQYF. The chain links TRBV5-1 to TRBJ2-5, with D perhaps matching TRBD1 (6 bases). In germline, CDR1 is SGHRS, CDR2 YFSETQ. V was pared by 7 bases and J by 2 bases, with 15 bases between. The CDR3 extends over 14 amino acids.

V and J are TRBV28 and TRBJ1-1; D perhaps matches TRBD1 (5 bases). This CDR3 spans 15 amino acids. V was clipped by 6 bases and J by 0 bases, with 14 bases between them. CDR1 MDHEN and CDR2 SYDVKM come from the germline V gene. The CDR3 DNA sequence: TGTGCCAGCAGACCCGCGGGACGGTTGAACACTGAAGCTTTCTTT. Protein product: CASRPAGRLNTEAFF.

V is TRBV4-1 and J is TRBJ1-2, with 10 bases matching TRBD1. CDR3 length: 17 amino acids. CDR1 is MGHRA, CDR2 YSYEKL, per germline. V was clipped by 0 bases and J by 4 bases; unmatched bases: 8. CDR3 region: CASSQDGRTGGSYGYTF. CDR3 in DNA: TGCGCCAGCAGCCAAGATGGTAGGACAGGGGGAAGCTATGGCTACACCTTC.

The chain employs TRBV2 and TRBJ2-3; a weak D match, TRBD2 (5 bases). The germline V gene has CDR1 SNHLY and CDR2 FYNNEI. Trimming left V 7 bases short and J 0 bases short, with 11 bases between. The CDR3 consists of 14 residues. The CDR3 sequence is CASMRVRSTDTQYF. In nucleotides, the CDR3 is TGTGCCAGCATGCGGGTAAGAAGCACAGATACGCAGTATTTT.

V and J are TRBV5-4 and TRBJ2-3, with a tentative D call TRBD1 (6 bases). The CDR3 covers 14 residues. V lost 0 bases to trimming and J lost 4 bases, with 9 bases between them. Germline lookup yields CDR1 SGHNT and CDR2 YYREEE (reference sequence). In DNA, the CDR3 is TGTGCCAGCAGCTTGGTGGCAGGGGCAGATACGCAGTATTTT. It yields the protein CASSLVAGADTQYF.

In its sample, this clone was seen many times. This chain links TRBV4-1 with TRBJ1-1, with D tentatively TRBD1 (5 bases). V was pared by 0 bases and J by 6 bases, with 11 bases between. The CDR3 loop spans 14 amino acids. Germline V gene sequence: CDR1 MGHRA, CDR2 YSYEKL. The DNA for the CDR3 is TGCGCCAGCAGCCAAGAGCAGGGTCCAGCTGAAGCTTTCTTT. It is translated as CASSQEQGPAEAFF.

V and J are TRBV6-2 or TRBV6-3 and TRBJ2-2; D is undetermined. Trimming took off 6 bases at V and 5 bases at J, with 13 bases between the two ends. The CDR3 loop spans 14 amino acids. CDR1 is MNHEY and CDR2 is SVGEGT in the germline V gene. The CDR3 DNA sequence: TGTGCCAGCAGCCTCGCACAGAGAACCGGGGAGCTGTTTTTT. Protein: CASSLAQRTGELFF.

The J gene is TRBJ1-3, the V gene TRBV11-2; D is undetermined. The germline V and J ends were trimmed by 4 bases and 9 bases, with 19 bases remaining between them. Germline V gives CDR1 SGHAT, CDR2 FQNNGV. CDR3 size: 15 residues. This CDR3 is CASSSSRTFESTIYF. The CDR3 region has the DNA TGTGCCAGCAGCTCGTCCCGAACGTTTGAGAGCACCATATATTTT.

The chain joins TRBV19 to TRBJ1-3, with D possibly being TRBD1 (5 bases). Germline V gene sequence: CDR1 LNHDA, CDR2 SQIVND (reference sequence). The CDR3 sequence is 15 residues long. Trimming stripped 6 bases from V and 0 bases from J, with 12 bases between. CDR3 sequence reads: CASSRIDSSGNTIYF. The DNA of the CDR3 is TGTGCCAGTAGCCGCATTGACAGCTCTGGAAACACCATATATTTT.

V gene TRBV4-2 combines with J gene TRBJ2-3, with 16 bases matching TRBD2. The CDR3 extends over 18 amino acids. The V segment lost 4 bases and the J segment 1 base; nucleotides outside the gene matches: 5. CDR1 is LGHNA, CDR2 YNFKEQ, per germline. The CDR3 here is CASSLGTSGGAGTDTQYF. In DNA, the CDR3 is TGTGCCAGCAGCCTAGGGACTAGCGGGGGGGCGGGCACAGATACGCAGTATTTT.

The chain recombines TRBV11-3 with TRBJ2-1; D is perhaps TRBD2 (5 bases). Germline V gives CDR1 SGHNT, CDR2 YENEEA. This CDR3 is 14 amino acids long. V lost 4 bases to trimming and J lost 9 bases, with 16 bases between them. The CDR3, as DNA: TGTGCCAGCAGCTCCGGGGTGAGGGCCGGTGAGCAGTTCTTC. It encodes CASSSGVRAGEQFF. The full variable domain, in which reference TRBV11-3 and TRBJ2-1 provide the parts outside the CDR3, is EAGVVQSPRYKIIEKKQPVAFWCNPISGHNTLYWYLQNLGQGPELLIRYENEEAVDDSQLPKDRFSAERLKGVDSTLKIQPAELGDSAVYLCASSSGVRAGEQFFGPGTRLTVL.

The chain carries TRBV6-1 and TRBJ2-3; 13 bases are shared with TRBD2. The CDR3 contains 16 residues. Germline values: CDR1 MNHNS, CDR2 SASEGT. Losses at the gene ends were 4 bases for V and 3 bases for J; bases not matched to a gene: 4. The CDR3 loop reads CASSAETSGRTDTQYF. CDR3 nucleotides: TGTGCCAGCAGTGCAGAGACTAGCGGGAGGACAGATACGCAGTATTTT.

The chain links TRBV6-5 to TRBJ1-5; D gene ambiguous. CDR1 MNHEY and CDR2 SVGAGI come from the germline V gene. The CDR3 has 13 amino acids. Trimming left V 6 bases short and J 3 bases short, with 9 bases between. CDR3 in DNA: TGTGCCAGCAGACGAGGGTCCAATCAGCCCCAGCATTTT. Its protein product is CASRRGSNQPQHF.

The chain employs TRBV24-1 and TRBJ2-3, with D possibly TRBD2 on 7 matching bases. Germline values: CDR1 KGHDR, CDR2 SFDVKD. Trimming took off 6 bases at V and 4 bases at J, with 19 bases between the two ends. The CDR3 length is 16 residues. CDR3 bases: TGTGCCACCAGTCCCCGTGCGGGGGCCAGGGCAGATACGCAGTATTTT. It is translated as CATSPRAGARADTQYF.

V gene TRBV28 combines with J gene TRBJ1-4; D gene uncertain. This CDR3 spans 15 amino acids. V was cut by 4 bases and J by 0 bases, with 9 bases left in between. Germline V gene lookup returns CDR1 MDHEN and CDR2 SYDVKM. The CDR3 DNA reads TGTGCCAGCAGTTCGGGAGGGACAACTAATGAAAAACTGTTTTTT. Protein: CASSSGGTTNEKLFF.

The chain employs TRBV27 and TRBJ2-5; 9 positions agree with TRBD2. V was pared by 3 bases and J by 4 bases, with 9 bases of the junction left unmatched. The CDR3 totals 16 residues. The germline V gene encodes CDR1 MNHEY and CDR2 SMNVEV (reference sequence). CDR3 amino acids: CASSLWAGGPGETQYF. The CDR3 region has the DNA TGTGCCAGCAGTTTGTGGGCGGGGGGGCCCGGAGAGACCCAGTACTTC.

This clone has ten or more counts. V and J are TRBV3-1 (or the pseudogene TRBV3-2) and TRBJ1-6; 8 nucleotides line up with TRBD1. Germline V CDR1 and CDR2: LGHDT, YNNKEL (reference sequence). The CDR3 is 17 amino acids. The V segment lost 5 bases and the J segment 0 bases; nucleotides outside the gene matches: 6. The CDR3 region is CASSERTGSSYNSPLHF. CDR3 bases: TGTGCCAGCAGCGAACGGACAGGGAGCTCCTATAATTCACCCCTCCACTTT.

The J gene is TRBJ2-2, the V gene TRBV7-8; a possible D gene is TRBD2 (5 bases). The V end was cut by 10 bases, the J end by 8 bases, with 11 bases between. The CDR3 is made up of 11 amino acids. Germline-derived CDR1 and CDR2 are SGHVS and FQNEAQ. The CDR3 region is CAIGWRGELFF. As DNA, the CDR3 is TGTGCCATCGGATGGAGGGGGGAGCTGTTTTTT. Looking up the rest from reference TRBV7-8 and TRBJ2-2 gives the full variable domain: GAGVSQSPRYKVAKRGQDVALRCDPISGHVSLFWYQQALGQGPEFLTYFQNEAQLDKSGLPSDRFFAERPEGSVSTLKIQRTQQEDSAVYLCAIGWRGELFFGEGSRLTVL.